This T cell receptor beta chain was recovered during a study of tumor-infiltrating lymphocytes in glioblastoma multiforme. This clonotype was seen ten or more times. TCRB libraries came from RNA via three nested multiplex PCR rounds. TCRdb used MiXCR to reprocess the multiplex PCR reads, holding one entry per CDR3 protein. Of about 13,000 distinct CDR3 sequences detected, approximately 72% appear once; the ten largest clones hold about 30%. This CDR3 is built from 14 residues. V shed 3 bases and J shed 3 bases, with 12 bases lying between them. The germline gives CDR1 SGHRS, CDR2 YFSETQ. This receptor was taken from a male donor with glioblastoma. The chain uses TRBV5-1 and TRBJ1-1; no clear D. The sample consisted of brain tumor tissue. This chain's CDR3 is CASSSGFFDTEAFF. The CDR3 coding sequence is TGCGCCAGCAGCTCGGGGTTCTTTGACACTGAAGCTTTCTTT.